The T cell receptor (beta chain) described here comes from a study of post-analysis software for immune sequencing data. Study at large: Disease trajectories encompassed relapsing-remitting, secondary progressive and progressive-relapsing multiple sclerosis.

This clonotype has only a few counts. Tagging with unique molecular identifiers was a feature of the TCR beta cDNA libraries. TCRdb analysed the PCR reads with MiXCR anew, one entry per CDR3 protein. Of about 820,000 distinct CDR3 sequences in the sample, approximately 53% were seen once. The TCR originated in a girl aged 10-17 years with multiple sclerosis. The sequenced sample was blood.

In DNA form, the CDR3 reads TGCGCCAGCAACCAGAACCGACTAGCGGGAATTTCCGAAACCGACTACGAGCAGTACTTC. Encoded protein: CASNQNRLAGISETDYEQYF. The chain links TRBV5-1 to TRBJ2-7; 11 nucleotides agree with TRBD2. The CDR3 extends over 20 amino acids. CDR1 is SGHRS, CDR2 YFSETQ, per germline. V lost 6 bases and J lost 3; bases outside the gene matches: 23.